This T cell receptor (beta chain) is from a study of blood T cells in healthy people across ages. The wider study: Per two T cells, about one barcoded beta molecule was captured through template switching.

V shed 1 base and J 9 bases; nucleotides not matched to a gene: 13. The CDR3 covers 17 residues. CDR1 and CDR2 from the germline V gene are LGHNA and YSLEER. With a J-beta primer mix and a sample-barcoded 5' primer, a second PCR ran about 7 to 12 cycles. A 12-random-nucleotide template-switch adaptor tagged each cDNA molecule. Using its own MiXCR run on the 5' RACE reads, TCRdb lists one record per CDR3 protein. The sample yields 1,500,000 or so distinct CDR3 sequences, 35% to 45% seen once. Study-wide results and limits: Correlation between TCR beta diversity and naive T cell percentage was strong. Both higher diversity and more naive CD4+ cells marked long-lived donors when set against aged donors.

Only a few counts were recorded for this clonotype. Its specificity is unknown. This sequence originates from a woman aged 18-35 years in good health. The gene calls are TRBV4-3 and TRBJ2-1; TRBD2 matches 9 bases. Sequenced input: blood. The CDR3: CASSQVSSGAEGFEQFF. The CDR3 DNA follows: TGCGCCAGCAGCCAAGTTTCTAGCGGGGCCGAGGGGTTTGAGCAGTTCTTC.